The clone carrying this TCR beta chain was observed many times. No antigen is known for it. The germline V gene has CDR1 MGHRA and CDR2 YSYEKL. The CDR3 contains 17 residues. V was clipped by 0 bases and J by 2 bases; unmatched bases: 9. Each CDR3 protein gets one entry after TCRdb re-called the 5' RACE reads with MiXCR. The table includes 68,000 or so distinct CDR3 sequences, approximately 12% detected once. The sample is drawn from a study of early T cells in non-severe SARS-CoV-2 infection. Across the whole study: Sequenced bulk RNA came from whole blood that was unsorted, and chains were unpaired. Findings of the study overall: Matching against VDJdb likely underestimated virus-specific expansions, favoring anti-spike CD8.

Sequences were obtained from whole blood. The chain couples TRBV4-1 to TRBJ2-7; 8 bases are a match to TRBD2. This TCR came from an adult who was a healthcare worker with PCR-confirmed SARS-CoV-2 infection or an uninfected control (not recorded which). The CDR3 DNA follows: TGCGCCAGCAGCCAAGATCCGCGGGGGGACCCCACCTACGAGCAGTACTTC. It codes for CASSQDPRGDPTYEQYF.